The 3 T cell receptor beta chains listed next were all sequenced from one sample in a study of identical twins. From the 5' RACE reads, TCRdb called clonotypes with MiXCR, one entry per CDR3 protein. This sample carries 1.5 million to 2 million distinct CDR3 sequences, more than 30% of them seen once, and the ten largest clones take over 0.25%. The sequencing input was cord blood. These receptors all stem from a newborn girl in good health.

The chain combines TRBV5-1 with TRBJ1-1; TRBD1 aligns across 8 bases. The CDR3 has 15 residues. V gave up 7 bases and J gave up 0 bases; unmatched junction bases: 8. Germline V gene sequence: CDR1 SGHRS, CDR2 YFSETQ. The CDR3 DNA follows: TGCGCCAGCCGCGCTACAGGGGGGCTGAACACTGAAGCTTTCTTT. Translating it yields CASRATGGLNTEAFF.

V usage is TRBV15 and J usage is TRBJ2-1, with 12 bases aligning to TRBD2. V lost 0 bases to trimming and J lost 7 bases; unmatched junction nucleotides: 7. The germline V gene has CDR1 LNHNV and CDR2 YYDKDF (reference sequence). This CDR3 comprises 17 residues. CDR3 nucleotides: TGTGCCACCAGCAGAGACCCTAGCGGGAGGGCCGTGAATGAGCAGTTCTTC. Its protein product is CATSRDPSGRAVNEQFF.

Notes on this clonotype: Just one base apart from a much larger clone, this may be a read error. The chain employs TRBV11-1 and TRBJ2-1; D is undetermined. Trimming took off 5 bases at V and 13 bases at J, with 27 bases between the two ends. Looked up from germline, CDR1 is SGHAT and CDR2 is FQDESV (reference sequence). The CDR3 spans 16 residues. CDR3 sequence: CASSSSSRPLQETQFF. The DNA for the CDR3 is TGTGCCAGCAGCAGTTCAAGTCGCCCGTTGCAAGAGACCCAGTTCTTC. Filled out from reference TRBV11-1 and TRBJ2-1, the complete variable domain reads EAEVAQSPRYKITEKSQAVAFWCDPISGHATLYWYRQILGQGPELLVQFQDESVVDDSQLPKDRFSAERLKGVDSTLKIQPAELGDSAMYLCASSSSSRPLQETQFFGPGTRLTVL.